The present entry profiles one T cell receptor beta chain with its context. The data were taken from a study of blood T cells in healthy people across ages. Trimming took 5 bases from V and 1 from J, leaving 15 bases between them. Germline V gene sequence: CDR1 SEHNR, CDR2 FQNEAQ (reference sequence). The CDR3 sequence is 15 residues long. Through a sample-barcoded 5' primer and a J-beta primer mix, a second PCR was run for about 7 to 12 cycles. TCRdb ran MiXCR on the 5' RACE reads and lists one entry per CDR3 protein. This repertoire shows roughly 1,500,000 distinct CDR3 sequences, about 31% found once; its top ten account for over 9%.

The TCR sequence derives from a woman in her twenties or thirties in good health. The chain joins TRBV7-9 to TRBJ2-7; D unclear. The specimen sequenced was blood. The CDR3 nucleotides are TGTGCCAGCAGCCCATCCTCGACGGTTTCCTACGAGCAGTACTTC. Protein sequence: CASSPSSTVSYEQYF.